A selection of T cell receptor beta chains follows, all from one sample in a study of CD8+CD57+ T cells in acquired aplastic anemia. MiXCR, applied by TCRdb to the reads, yields one record per CDR3 protein. The sample contains hundreds of thousands of distinct CDR3 sequences, around 72% of which appear only once. The sample consisted of sorted CD4+, CD8+, or CD8+CD57+ T cells (not recorded which) from PBMCs. All receptors come from a human donor in good health, serving as a control. Both conserved end residues are part of each CDR3. The D gene is left open where the match is weak. The listing skips clone size in some rows; elsewhere it reads once, few, many or a size class.

D,size,V,J,DNA,CDR3
NA,NA,TRBV10-3,TRBJ2-7,TGTGCCATCAGTGAGGCAGCTCGGGAAGAGCAGTACTTC,CAISEAAREEQYF
NA,NA,TRBV12-5,TRBJ2-7,TGTGCTAGTGGTTCGACGGACTTCTCCTACGAGCAGTACTTC,CASGSTDFSYEQYF
TRBD1,NA,TRBV29-1,TRBJ1-1,TGCAGCGTCACAGGACAGGGGGTGTCGAGCACTGAAGCTTTCTTT,CSVTGQGVSSTEAFF
NA,NA,TRBV6-1,TRBJ2-1,TGTGCCATCAGAACTCCCGGTTATGAGCAGTTCTTC,CAIRTPGYEQFF
NA,NA,TRBV5-5,TRBJ2-2,TGTGCCAGCAGCTTTTGCCTAGTTGGCGGGGAGCTGTTTTTT,CASSFCLVGGELFF
NA,NA,TRBV20-1,TRBJ1-6,TGCAGTGCTAGAGTACCGGGGGTCCGGCCCCTCCACTTT,CSARVPGVRPLHF
NA,once,TRBV15,TRBJ2-2,TGTGCCACCAGCAAACTCGGAGACTTATCCCTGACCGGGGAGCTGTTTTTT,CATSKLGDLSLTGELFF
TRBD1,NA,TRBV5-6,TRBJ1-1,TGTGCCAGCAGGAGCGGACAGGGGTACACTGAAGCTTCCTTT,CASRSGQGYTEASF
TRBD1,NA,TRBV7-6,TRBJ1-6,TGTGCCAGCAACCCGGGACAGTCATCGCCCCTCCACTTT,CASNPGQSSPLHF
TRBD1,few,TRBV20-1,TRBJ1-2,TGCAGTGCTAGTATCCAGGGGGCCACCCATGGCTACACCTTC,CSASIQGATHGYTF
TRBD2,NA,TRBV10-3,TRBJ2-3,TGTGCCATCCGGGCTAGCGGGGGGGTGTTGGGCACAGATACGCAGTATTTT,CAIRASGGVLGTDTQYF
NA,NA,TRBV5-1,TRBJ1-6,TGCGCCAGCAGCTTAGGTGGCAGGGGTAATTCACCCCTCCACTTT,CASSLGGRGNSPLHF
TRBD1,NA,TRBV20-1,TRBJ1-2,TGCAGTGCTAGAGATAATGCAGGGGGCGAATATGGCTACACCTTC,CSARDNAGGEYGYTF
NA,NA,TRBV7-9,TRBJ1-2,TGTGCCACCAGCAGAGATCGGCGCGGCGATGGACACATCTTC,CATSRDRRGDGHIF
NA,many,TRBV6-2/TRBV6-3,TRBJ1-2,TGTGCCAGCGGCAGCACCGACTCCCTCTATGGCTACACCTTC,CASGSTDSLYGYTF
NA,NA,TRBV7-9,TRBJ2-7,TGTGCCAGCACCCCTACCGGGAATGGCGAGCAGTACTTC,CASTPTGNGEQYF
NA,few,TRBV29-1,TRBJ2-6,TGCAGCGGGACGGAGTCTGGGGCCAACGTCCTGATTTTT,CSGTESGANVLIF
NA,NA,TRBV7-3,TRBJ2-3,NA,CASSLTSYEQYFGYF
NA,NA,TRBV7-2,TRBJ1-1,TGTGCCAGCAGCCAATACGCGGCCACTGAAGCTTTCTTT,CASSQYAATEAFF
NA,NA,TRBV20-1,TRBJ1-2,TGCGGACCCGGGACAACCACAGATACGCACACCTTC,CGPGTTTDTHTF